The 31 T cell receptor beta chains below were found in one sample sequenced in a study of shared clonotypes between healthy human individuals. Sequencing was performed with immunoSEQ multiplex PCR; in TCRdb, only in-frame clones are kept and a portion is missing. The table includes roughly 1,500,000 clones, approximately 98% detected once. Sample: naive CD4+ T cells sorted from blood. Sample subset: CD45RA+ positively selected. The receptors derive from a man between 25 and 39 years old in good health.

This chain links TRBV7-9 with TRBJ2-7, with TRBD2 matching over 7 bases. The CDR3 sequence is 13 residues long. Looked up from germline, CDR1 is SEHNR and CDR2 is FQNEAQ (reference sequence). V shed 1 base, J shed 6 bases, and the junction held 3 bases outside the gene matches. CDR3 sequence reads: CASSLGTSFEQYF. The CDR3 nucleotides read TGTGCCAGCAGCTTAGGGACTAGTTTCGAGCAGTACTTC.

The chain employs TRBV28 and TRBJ1-4; the D gene is possibly TRBD1 (5 bases). Germline V gene data show CDR1 as MDHEN and CDR2 as SYDVKM. This CDR3 has 14 amino acids. Trimming pared 5 bases from V and 8 bases from J, leaving 15 bases between. The CDR3 nucleotides read TGTGCCAGCAGTACGAGAGGGGCGTACGAAAAACTGTTTTTT. This encodes CASSTRGAYEKLFF. The variable domain in full, with the rest retrieved from reference TRBV28 and TRBJ1-4, is DVKVTQSSRYLVKRTGEKVFLECVQDMDHENMFWYRQDPGLGLRLIYFSYDVKMKEKGDIPEGYSVSREKKERFSLILESASTNQTSMYLCASSTRGAYEKLFFGSGTQLSVL.

The chain couples TRBV9 to TRBJ2-1; D remains unclear. V gave up 1 base and J gave up 12 bases, with 14 bases separating them. The V gene's germline CDR1 is SGDLS and CDR2 YYNGEE. This CDR3 comprises 13 residues. The CDR3 sequence is CASSVYAEIGQFF. In DNA form, the CDR3 reads TGTGCCAGCAGCGTATATGCGGAGATTGGGCAGTTCTTC. Complete variable domain (other parts from reference TRBV9 and TRBJ2-1): DSGVTQTPKHLITATGQRVTLRCSPRSGDLSVYWYQQSLDQGLQFLIQYYNGEERAKGNILERFSAQQFPDLHSELNLSSLELGDSALYFCASSVYAEIGQFFGPGTRLTVL.

The chain joins TRBV18 to TRBJ2-5; a weak D match, TRBD2 (5 bases). This CDR3 is built from 14 residues. V was cut by 4 bases and J by 5 bases, with 14 bases left in between. Germline V gene data show CDR1 as KGHSH and CDR2 as LQKENI. The CDR3 spells CASSRMEVGETQYF. As DNA, the CDR3 is TGTGCCAGCTCACGAATGGAGGTAGGGGAGACCCAGTACTTC.

This chain links TRBV5-1 with TRBJ2-1; 9 bases fit TRBD2. V lost 4 bases to trimming and J lost 1 base; unmatched junction nucleotides: 6. Germline CDR1 SGHRS, CDR2 YFSETQ. This CDR3 is built from 16 residues. The CDR3 region has the DNA TGCGCCAGCAGCGCCGAGCGGGAGGTTTCCTACAATGAGCAGTTCTTC. Amino acids: CASSAEREVSYNEQFF. Full variable domain (outside the CDR3, taken from reference TRBV5-1 and TRBJ2-1): KAGVTQTPRYLIKTRGQQVTLSCSPISGHRSVSWYQQTPGQGLQFLFEYFSETQRNKGNFPGRFSGRQFSNSRSEMNVSTLELGDSALYLCASSAEREVSYNEQFFGPGTRLTVL.

V is TRBV5-1 and J is TRBJ2-2; D may be TRBD1 (6 bases). The CDR3 loop spans 15 amino acids. The V gene's germline CDR1 is SGHRS and CDR2 YFSETQ. V lost 4 bases and J 3 bases, leaving 13 bases between the germline ends. The CDR3 DNA follows: TGCGCCAGCAGCGAGACAGGAATGGACACCGGGGAGCTGTTTTTT. Residues: CASSETGMDTGELFF.

The V call is TRBV7-8, the J call TRBJ1-1; the D gene is possibly TRBD1 (5 bases). Germline V lookup: CDR1 SGHVS, CDR2 FQNEAQ. This CDR3 has 13 residues. Trimming stripped 1 base from V and 11 bases from J, with 14 bases between. This CDR3 reads CASSLGQGRYAFF. The CDR3 coding sequence is TGTGCCAGCAGCTTAGGTCAGGGAAGATATGCTTTCTTT.

This clone was recorded once. The V gene is TRBV5-5, the J gene TRBJ1-2, with D unclear. The germline V gene has CDR1 SGHKS and CDR2 YYEKEE (reference sequence). Trimming removed 4 bases at V and 4 bases at J, with 14 bases between. The CDR3 extends over 14 amino acids. This CDR3 reads CASSADFPAYGYTF. The DNA of the CDR3 is TGTGCCAGCAGCGCGGACTTTCCGGCCTATGGCTACACCTTC.

J is TRBJ2-5 and V is TRBV7-9; 8 positions agree with TRBD2. The CDR3 has 17 residues. Germline CDR1 and CDR2: SEHNR and FQNEAQ (reference sequence). The V and J ends lost 1 base and 4 bases, in that order; junction bases with no gene match: 11. The CDR3 region has the DNA TGTGCCAGCAGCTTAGATAGAAGCGGGAGAACGGCAGAGACCCAGTACTTC. It codes for CASSLDRSGRTAETQYF. Looking up the rest from reference TRBV7-9 and TRBJ2-5 gives the full variable domain: DTGVSQNPRHKITKRGQNVTFRCDPISEHNRLYWYRQTLGQGPEFLTYFQNEAQLEKSRLLSDRFSAERPKGSFSTLEIQRTEQGDSAMYLCASSLDRSGRTAETQYFGPGTRLLVL.

J is TRBJ2-5 and V is TRBV6-1; tentatively, D is TRBD2 (5 bases). Per the germline V gene, CDR1 is MNHNS and CDR2 is SASEGT. V lost 6 bases to trimming and J lost 1 base, with 15 bases between them. The CDR3 sequence is 15 residues long. CDR3 amino acids: CASRTTDWVQETQYF. As DNA, the CDR3 is TGTGCCAGCAGGACCACGGACTGGGTCCAAGAGACCCAGTACTTC.

The V gene is TRBV11-2, the J gene TRBJ2-7; TRBD2 matches 11 bases. This CDR3 has 17 residues. J lost 0 bases, V lost 5 bases, and 9 bases had no gene match. Germline V gene lookup returns CDR1 SGHAT and CDR2 FQNNGV. The CDR3 loop reads CASSRQSGLAASYEQYF. CDR3 DNA sequence: TGTGCCAGCAGCCGACAGTCGGGACTAGCGGCCTCCTACGAGCAGTACTTC.

This clone showed up just a few times. The CDR3 region has the DNA TGCGCCAGCAGCTTGGCGACAGGGGGCTACGAGCAGTACTTC. It encodes CASSLATGGYEQYF. V and J are TRBV5-1 and TRBJ2-7; 9 nucleotides line up with TRBD1. The germline gives CDR1 SGHRS, CDR2 YFSETQ. The CDR3 loop spans 14 amino acids. The ends lost 0 bases at V and 3 bases at J; junction bases unmatched: 1.

This clone was detected once. The chain carries TRBV5-1 and TRBJ2-3; 14 nucleotides agree with TRBD2. The CDR3 is 17 amino acids. Germline-derived CDR1 and CDR2 are SGHRS and YFSETQ. V lost 3 bases to trimming and J lost 2 bases; unmatched junction nucleotides: 5. Here the CDR3 reads CASSSRLAGGPTDTQYF. CDR3 in DNA: TGCGCCAGCAGCTCTAGACTAGCGGGAGGGCCCACAGATACGCAGTATTTT.

This chain connects TRBV9 to TRBJ2-1; D might be TRBD1 (5 bases). CDR1 SGDLS and CDR2 YYNGEE come from the germline V gene. V gave up 0 bases and J gave up 2 bases, with 9 bases separating them. The CDR3 runs to 15 residues. CDR3 DNA: TGTGCCAGCAGCGTAGAACAGGCCACCTACAATGAGCAGTTCTTC. Protein product: CASSVEQATYNEQFF. The entire variable domain, with the rest obtained from reference TRBV9 and TRBJ2-1, is as follows: DSGVTQTPKHLITATGQRVTLRCSPRSGDLSVYWYQQSLDQGLQFLIQYYNGEERAKGNILERFSAQQFPDLHSELNLSSLELGDSALYFCASSVEQATYNEQFFGPGTRLTVL.

The chain combines TRBV11-2 with TRBJ2-1; 12 bases line up with TRBD2. The germline gives CDR1 SGHAT, CDR2 FQNNGV. The CDR3 loop spans 18 amino acids. V was pared by 4 bases and J by 4 bases, with 11 bases of the junction left unmatched. This chain's CDR3 is CASSSKVLAGGRYNEQFF. The CDR3 DNA is TGTGCCAGCAGCTCTAAAGTCCTAGCGGGAGGGCGGTACAATGAGCAGTTCTTC.

The gene calls are TRBV7-9 and TRBJ2-4; TRBD2 is a possible D gene (6 bases). Trimming took off 4 bases at V and 13 bases at J, with 11 bases between the two ends. The CDR3 length is 11 residues. The germline gives CDR1 SEHNR, CDR2 FQNEAQ (reference sequence). CDR3 loop: CASSSGRGQYF. The CDR3 DNA reads TGTGCCAGCAGCTCGGGACGGGGGCAGTACTTC.

Concerning this clone itself: The sample carries other DNA sequences with the same CDR3. This chain uses TRBV5-1 with TRBJ2-7; the D is unclear. The CDR3 covers 12 residues. Germline loops: CDR1 SGHRS, CDR2 YFSETQ. The germline V and J ends were trimmed by 2 bases and 5 bases, with 8 bases remaining between them. CDR3 DNA sequence: TGCGCCAGCAGCTTTTTGGGTGACGAGCAGTACTTC. Protein product: CASSFLGDEQYF.

The genes are TRBV6-5 and TRBJ2-7; D could derive from TRBD1 or TRBD2 (6 bases each). CDR3 length: 14 amino acids. CDR1 is MNHEY, CDR2 SVGAGI, per germline. V was clipped by 6 bases and J by 3 bases, with 15 bases between them. The CDR3 DNA follows: TGTGCCAGCAGCCGACGGGGGCTTCTCTACGAGCAGTACTTC. Translation: CASSRRGLLYEQYF.

The chain employs TRBV28 and TRBJ2-3, with a weak D call TRBD2 (5 bases). CDR1 MDHEN and CDR2 SYDVKM come from the germline V gene. The CDR3 runs to 15 residues. V was shortened by 3 bases and J by 3 bases, with 13 bases between the two germline ends. The CDR3 protein is CASSFPGFGTDTQYF. The CDR3 coding sequence is TGTGCCAGCAGTTTCCCGGGGTTTGGGACAGATACGCAGTATTTT.

Regarding this clone: The same CDR3 arises from other DNA sequences in this sample as well. The chain uses TRBV11-2 and TRBJ2-7; 13 bases match TRBD2. The CDR3 length is 15 residues. J lost 4 bases, V lost 3 bases, and 3 bases had no gene match. In germline, CDR1 is SGHAT, CDR2 FQNNGV. The CDR3 coding sequence is TGTGCCAGCAGCTTGAGGACTAGCGGGAGTTACGAGCAGTACTTC. It codes for CASSLRTSGSYEQYF.

The chain carries TRBV18 and TRBJ2-4; possibly TRBD1 for D (5 bases). V gave up 1 base and J gave up 4 bases, with 8 bases separating them. CDR1 KGHSH and CDR2 LQKENI come from the germline V gene. CDR3 length: 14 residues. CDR3 region: CASSPRAGKNIQYF. In nucleotides, the CDR3 is TGTGCCAGCTCACCACGAGCAGGGAAAAACATTCAGTACTTC.

The V gene is TRBV27, the J gene TRBJ2-1; unclear D gene. The ends were cut back, 5 bases at V and 12 bases at J, with 17 bases in the middle. The CDR3 loop spans 13 amino acids. Germline V gene sequence: CDR1 MNHEY, CDR2 SMNVEV (reference sequence). CDR3 nucleotide sequence: TGTGCCAGCAGTCCGAGTGTGGCCACCGGGCAGTTCTTC. It codes for CASSPSVATGQFF.

With respect to this clone: The same CDR3 arises from other DNA sequences in this sample as well. The chain combines TRBV29-1 with TRBJ2-7; 7 bases map to TRBD2. The V and J ends lost 5 bases and 2 bases, in that order; junction bases with no gene match: 3. The CDR3 spans 12 residues. Germline V lookup: CDR1 SQVTM, CDR2 ANQGSEA. This chain's CDR3 is CSVRGGAYEQYF. The CDR3 coding sequence is TGCAGCGTTCGGGGAGGGGCCTACGAGCAGTACTTC.

This chain joins TRBV28 and TRBJ2-7; D is undetermined. Germline CDR1 reads MDHEN; CDR2 reads SYDVKM. Trimming left V 2 bases short and J 6 bases short, with 8 bases between. The CDR3 length is 12 residues. The CDR3 region is CASSLGLFEQYF. CDR3 sequence (DNA): TGTGCCAGCAGTTTAGGTCTTTTCGAGCAGTACTTC.

This clone was seen only once. The rearrangement links TRBV7-8 to TRBJ2-7; possible D gene TRBD2, 5 bases. This CDR3 spans 16 amino acids. V was trimmed by 1 base and J by 0 bases, leaving 13 bases between them. Germline lookup yields CDR1 SGHVS and CDR2 FQNEAQ. CDR3 DNA: TGTGCCAGCAGCTTAGAAAGCGGATACAGCTCCTACGAGCAGTACTTC. Amino acids: CASSLESGYSSYEQYF.

Details on this clone: The same CDR3 can be traced to other DNA sequences in this sample. V usage is TRBV18 and J usage is TRBJ2-1; 10 bases agree with TRBD2. Trimming removed 3 bases from V and 3 bases from J; junction bases left unmatched: 5. CDR1 is KGHSH and CDR2 is LQKENI in the germline V gene. This CDR3 spans 16 amino acids. The CDR3 region is CASSPPGLAHYNEQFF. The CDR3 bases are TGTGCCAGCTCACCCCCGGGACTAGCGCACTACAATGAGCAGTTCTTC.

This chain connects TRBV9 to TRBJ2-2; 7 nucleotides line up with TRBD2. Losses at the gene ends were 6 bases for V and 4 bases for J; bases not matched to a gene: 6. The CDR3 runs 14 residues. The germline gives CDR1 SGDLS, CDR2 YYNGEE. In DNA, the CDR3 is TGTGCCAGCAAAGGACTAGACGGCACCGGGGAGCTGTTTTTT. Translated: CASKGLDGTGELFF.

In the case of this clone: Other DNA sequences within the sample encode an identical CDR3. The rearrangement joins TRBV19 to TRBJ2-2; 7 bases are a match to TRBD1. The length of the CDR3 is 15 residues. V trimming: 3 bases; J trimming: 1 base; junction bases outside the gene matches: 2. Germline V gene lookup returns CDR1 LNHDA and CDR2 SQIVND (reference sequence). For the CDR3, the DNA is TGTGCCAGTAGTATTGGACAGGTGAACACCGGGGAGCTGTTTTTT. It codes for CASSIGQVNTGELFF.

The chain combines TRBV6-5 with TRBJ2-7; D gene uncertain. V was cut by 0 bases and J by 2 bases, with 14 bases left in between. CDR1 and CDR2 (germline): MNHEY, SVGAGI. This CDR3 comprises 16 residues. CDR3 coding DNA: TGTGCCAGCAGTTACTCTACGACCCAGTGGCCCTACGAGCAGTACTTC. Its translation: CASSYSTTQWPYEQYF.

The CDR3 DNA is TGTGCCAGCAGCCCATGGGACAGGGCGGACGAGCAGTACTTC. It yields the protein CASSPWDRADEQYF. This chain connects TRBV7-6 to TRBJ2-7; 9 nucleotides line up with TRBD1. The V segment lost 5 bases and the J segment 5 bases; nucleotides outside the gene matches: 7. Germline lookup yields CDR1 SGHVS and CDR2 FNYEAQ. This CDR3 region has 14 residues. The entire variable domain, with the rest obtained from reference TRBV7-6 and TRBJ2-7, is as follows: GAGVSQSPRYKVTKRGQDVALRCDPISGHVSLYWYRQALGQGPEFLTYFNYEAQQDKSGLPNDRFSAERPEGSISTLTIQRTEQRDSAMYRCASSPWDRADEQYFGPGTRLTVT.

This chain uses TRBV11-2 with TRBJ2-5; the D gene could be TRBD1 or TRBD2 (6 bases each). The CDR3 extends over 15 amino acids. Germline CDR1 SGHAT, CDR2 FQNNGV. Trimming removed 3 bases at V and 5 bases at J, with 16 bases between. CDR3 loop: CASSLGWGDTETQYF. The DNA for the CDR3 is TGTGCCAGCAGCTTGGGTTGGGGGGACACGGAGACCCAGTACTTC.